This entry lists 22 T cell receptor beta chains sequenced from one sample in a study of blood T cells in healthy people across ages. Primed by a sample-barcoded 5' primer and a J-beta primer mix, a second PCR proceeded for roughly 6 to 12 cycles. Each CDR3 protein is one row after TCRdb ran MiXCR on the 5' RACE reads. The sample shows about 1.6 million distinct CDR3 sequences, approximately 32% of them seen only once. Sequenced input: blood. These receptor sequences come from a woman in her 30s in good health.

The CDR3 DNA sequence: TGTGCCAGCATAGACAGGATGAACTACGAGCAGTACTTC. It translates to CASIDRMNYEQYF. The V call is TRBV5-8, the J call TRBJ2-5; tentatively, D is TRBD1 (6 bases). The J call is in doubt because the DNA end fits TRBJ2-7 better. Germline CDR1 is SGHTS and CDR2 is YDEGEE. CDR3 length equals 13 residues.

This clonotype was found many times. This sequence joins TRBV5-1 and TRBJ1-1, with D uncertain. The length of the CDR3 is 14 residues. Trimming took off 0 bases at V and 5 bases at J, with 11 bases between the two ends. Germline V lookup: CDR1 SGHRS, CDR2 YFSETQ. DNA of the CDR3: TGCGCCAGCAGCTTGGCCTGGGGAGGGACTGAAGCTTTCTTT. Translating gives CASSLAWGGTEAFF.

The chain has TRBV20-1 and TRBJ1-1; D unclear. The CDR3 extends over 13 amino acids. The V gene lost 5 bases and the J gene lost 10 bases, with 20 bases spanning the gap. The V gene's germline CDR1 is DFQATT and CDR2 SNEGSKA (reference sequence). For the CDR3, the DNA is TGCAGTGCTGGACGTAGATCTGCGGGTAGAGCTTTCTTT. As protein: CSAGRRSAGRAFF.

Comment on this clonotype: Relative to the germline gene, one junction end is altered; a read error may explain this. The gene calls are TRBV7-2 and TRBJ2-5; TRBD2 matches at 9 bases. The CDR3 runs 15 residues. Germline CDR1 reads SGHTA; CDR2 reads FQGNSA. CDR3 nucleotide sequence: TGCGCCAGCAGCTTAGCGGGGGCTCCTCAAGAGACCCAGTACTTC. Protein sequence: CASSLAGAPQETQYF.

The chain links TRBV5-1 to TRBJ1-5; 9 bases fit TRBD1. Trimming removed 5 bases from V and 5 bases from J; junction bases left unmatched: 5. Germline-derived CDR1 and CDR2 are SGHRS and YFSETQ. The CDR3 extends over 14 amino acids. CDR3 in amino acids: CASRLDRGDQPQHF. In DNA form, the CDR3 reads TGCGCCAGCAGACTGGACAGGGGTGATCAGCCCCAGCATTTT.

This clonotype has a handful of counts. The chain combines TRBV7-3 with TRBJ2-1; 11 bases align to TRBD2. The trim removed 9 bases at V and 2 bases at J, leaving 12 bases unmatched. The CDR3 length is 17 residues. Germline CDR1 reads SGHTA; CDR2 reads FQGTGA. The DNA of the CDR3 is TGTGCCAGAAGCATGTTGCCGGGACTAGCGGCCTACAATGAGCAGTTCTTC. Amino acid sequence: CARSMLPGLAAYNEQFF.

V is TRBV7-8 and J is TRBJ2-7; D unclear. The germline gives CDR1 SGHVS, CDR2 FQNEAQ. Trimming stripped 5 bases from V and 3 bases from J, with 14 bases between. This CDR3 is 14 amino acids long. CDR3 sequence: CASSLVPENYEQYF. The CDR3 DNA reads TGTGCCAGCAGCCTGGTTCCGGAAAACTACGAGCAGTACTTC. The variable domain in full, completed from reference TRBV7-8 and TRBJ2-7, reads GAGVSQSPRYKVAKRGQDVALRCDPISGHVSLFWYQQALGQGPEFLTYFQNEAQLDKSGLPSDRFFAERPEGSVSTLKIQRTQQEDSAVYLCASSLVPENYEQYFGPGTRLTVT.

The count of this clonotype is one. This rearrangement joins TRBV6-1 to TRBJ2-1; 10 positions match TRBD2. Losses at the gene ends were 3 bases for V and 4 bases for J; bases not matched to a gene: 15. Per germline, CDR1 MNHNS and CDR2 SASEGT. The CDR3 totals 19 residues. In DNA, the CDR3 is TGTGCCAGCAGTGAGCTCTTCTGGTTCGAGACTAGCGGGTACAATGAGCAGTTCTTC. Encoded protein: CASSELFWFETSGYNEQFF.

The sample holds a few counts of this clonotype. The chain joins TRBV29-1 to TRBJ2-7; 8 nucleotides match TRBD2. Germline values: CDR1 SQVTM, CDR2 ANQGSEA. The J segment lost 3 bases and the V segment lost 4 bases, leaving 11 bases of the junction unmatched. This CDR3 is built from 15 residues. For the CDR3, the DNA is TGCAGCGTTGTTTTAGCGGGGCGAATATTCTACGAGCAGTACTTC. Protein sequence: CSVVLAGRIFYEQYF.

The chain carries TRBV6-1 and TRBJ1-2; 9 bases agree with TRBD1. The length of the CDR3 is 13 residues. J gave up 5 bases and V 6 bases, and 4 bases lay outside the gene matches. Germline CDR1 MNHNS, CDR2 SASEGT. The CDR3 bases are TGTGCCAGCAGAGCGACAGGGGGTTATGGCTACACCTTC. It specifies CASRATGGYGYTF.

The V gene is TRBV27, the J gene TRBJ2-5, with TRBD1 identical over 7 bases. The tail of the sequence fits TRBJ2-7 better, so the J call may be wrong. Germline V gives CDR1 MNHEY, CDR2 SMNVEV (reference sequence). The CDR3 runs to 15 residues. CDR3 coding DNA: TGTGCCAGTTCACTCGACAGGGCCTTACTCTACGAGCAGTACTTC. Its translation is CASSLDRALLYEQYF.

This clonotype was recorded a few times. The rearrangement joins TRBV10-3 to TRBJ2-2, with TRBD2 identical over 9 bases. Per germline, CDR1 ENHRY and CDR2 SYGVKD. With V trimmed by 6 bases and J by 1 base, 9 bases remained unmatched. This CDR3 has 17 residues. The CDR3 region is CAISGGGDTVNTGELFF. The CDR3, as DNA: TGTGCCATCAGCGGCGGGGGGGACACAGTGAACACCGGGGAGCTGTTTTTT.

The J gene is TRBJ1-5, the V gene TRBV10-3; D possibly corresponds to TRBD1 (6 bases). V lost 6 bases, J lost 0 bases, and 18 bases lay in between. The CDR3 is 17 amino acids. Looked up from germline, CDR1 is ENHRY and CDR2 is SYGVKD. CDR3 sequence reads: CAISGKKTGNSNQPQHF. In nucleotides, the CDR3 is TGTGCCATCAGCGGGAAAAAGACAGGAAATAGCAATCAGCCCCAGCATTTT.

This clonotype was detected only a few times. The chain links TRBV20-1 to TRBJ1-5; D is unresolved. V was cut by 1 base and J by 4 bases, with 11 bases left in between. The germline gives CDR1 DFQATT, CDR2 SNEGSKA (reference sequence). This CDR3 comprises 14 residues. CDR3 sequence: CSARGGVRNQPQHF. Written as DNA, the CDR3 is TGCAGTGCTAGAGGTGGGGTTAGGAATCAGCCCCAGCATTTT.

The chain is built from TRBV20-1 and TRBJ2-5; possibly TRBD2 for D (7 bases). Germline CDR1 is DFQATT and CDR2 is SNEGSKA (reference sequence). Trimming pared 1 base from V and 11 bases from J, leaving 17 bases between. The CDR3 is made up of 13 amino acids. In DNA form, the CDR3 reads TGCAGTGCTAGAGGGGGGGGAAGGGGGGAGCAGTACTTC. As protein: CSARGGGRGEQYF.

J is TRBJ1-2 and V is TRBV28; D is ambiguous. The CDR3 is 13 amino acids. The V gene's germline CDR1 is MDHEN and CDR2 SYDVKM. V lost 6 bases and J 5 bases, leaving 13 bases between the germline ends. CDR3 bases: TGTGCCAGCAGGGAAGGGAATGAATATGGCTACACCTTC. Its translation is CASREGNEYGYTF.

The CDR3 region has the DNA TGTGCCAGCAGCTTAGGGGGAGCGGGAGAGTTTCGTGAGCAGTTCTTC. This gives the protein CASSLGGAGEFREQFF. The V and J genes are TRBV7-8 and TRBJ2-1; 8 bases match TRBD2. J was trimmed by 9 bases and V by 1 base; bases with no gene match: 11. Germline V gives CDR1 SGHVS, CDR2 FQNEAQ. This CDR3 is 16 amino acids long.

This clonotype was recorded a few times. V is TRBV5-1 and J is TRBJ2-5; 10 nucleotides line up with TRBD2. The end of the DNA is better explained by TRBJ2-7, so the J call may be wrong. The germline V gene encodes CDR1 SGHRS and CDR2 YFSETQ. The length of the CDR3 is 16 residues. CDR3 residues: CASSGGGASGRNEQYF. As DNA, the CDR3 is TGCGCCAGCAGCGGGGGTGGTGCTAGCGGGAGAAACGAGCAGTACTTC.

The chain links TRBV7-3 to TRBJ2-1, with 9 positions matching TRBD1. J gave up 8 bases and V 5 bases, and 4 bases lay outside the gene matches. CDR3 length equals 13 residues. Germline CDR1 and CDR2: SGHTA and FQGTGA. The CDR3 protein is CASSNRQGDEQFF. The DNA of the CDR3 is TGTGCCAGCAGCAACCGACAGGGGGATGAGCAGTTCTTC.

On this clonotype: One end of the junction fails to match germline, which may point to a read error. V and J are TRBV7-3 and TRBJ2-2, with D possibly matching TRBD2 (5 bases). The CDR3 has 13 residues. Germline V gene data show CDR1 as SGHTA and CDR2 as FQGTGA. In DNA form, the CDR3 reads TGTGCCAGCAGCTTACAAAGAACCGGGGAACTGTTTTTT. It is translated as CASSLQRTGELFF.

CDR3 amino acids: CSARAGGARGYTF. In DNA, the CDR3 is TGCAGTGCTAGAGCTGGGGGGGCGCGGGGCTACACCTTC. The chain recombines TRBV20-1 with TRBJ1-2; D may be TRBD1 (6 bases). The CDR3 length is 13 residues. With 1 base removed from V and 8 bases from J, the gap between germline ends came to 14 bases. The germline gives CDR1 DFQATT, CDR2 SNEGSKA (reference sequence).

The chain uses TRBV20-1 and TRBJ1-5; D not certain. V lost 6 bases, J lost 0 bases, and 21 bases lay in between. CDR1 is DFQATT and CDR2 is SNEGSKA in the germline V gene (reference sequence). This CDR3 is built from 17 residues. Here the CDR3 DNA reads TGCAGTGCCCAACCGGGCCCAGCGCTAGATAGCAATCAGCCCCAGCATTTT. This translates into CSAQPGPALDSNQPQHF.